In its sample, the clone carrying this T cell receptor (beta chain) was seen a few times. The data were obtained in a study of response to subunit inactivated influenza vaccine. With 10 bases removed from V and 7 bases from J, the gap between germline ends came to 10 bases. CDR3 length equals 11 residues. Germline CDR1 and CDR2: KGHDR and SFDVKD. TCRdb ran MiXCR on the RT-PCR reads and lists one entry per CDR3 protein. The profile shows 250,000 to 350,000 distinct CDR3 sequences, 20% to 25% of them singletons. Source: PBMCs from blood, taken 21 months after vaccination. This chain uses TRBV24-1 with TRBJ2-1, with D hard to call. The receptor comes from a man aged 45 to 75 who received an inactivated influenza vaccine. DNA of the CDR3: TGTGCCACTTCAGGTAGTAATGAGCAGTTCTTC. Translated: CATSGSNEQFF.